This is a list of T cell receptor beta chains from one sample in a study of T cell responses to AZD1222 COVID-19 vaccine. Sequenced by immunoSEQ multiplex PCR; TCRdb stores in-frame clones only, minus some. Of roughly 180,000 clones listed, roughly nine tenths were seen once; the top ten hold under 2%. Sequenced material: peripheral blood, taken 28 days after the second AZD1222 dose. Every receptor here comes from an adult who received the AZD1222 COVID-19 vaccine. Both conserved end residues are part of each CDR3. D genes are given only for firm matches. Part of the rows lack a size; the others show once, few, many or a class for expanded clones.

D gene,J gene,clone size,V gene,CDR3 DNA,CDR3 protein
NA,TRBJ1-3,NA,TRBV2,TGTGCCAGCGGCCTGACAGGAACTGGAAACACCATATATTTT,CASGLTGTGNTIYF
NA,TRBJ1-2,once,TRBV6-5,TGTGCCAGCAGCCGGGACTCTCCTCCCTATGGCTACACCTTC,CASSRDSPPYGYTF
TRBD2,TRBJ2-5,once,TRBV7-2,TGTGCCAGCAGCGTACACGGGACTAGCGGACAAGAGACCCAGTACTTC,CASSVHGTSGQETQYF
TRBD2,TRBJ2-7,NA,TRBV6-2/TRBV6-3,TGTGCCAGCAGCATCTCTAGCGGGGGCGGGTACGAGCAGTACTTC,CASSISSGGGYEQYF
NA,TRBJ1-3,NA,TRBV20-1,TGCAGTGCTAGTAGGACAGCCTCTGGAAACACCATATATTTT,CSASRTASGNTIYF
NA,TRBJ1-3,NA,TRBV29-1,TGCAGCGTTGAAAAAGGGAACGGAAACACCATATATTTT,CSVEKGNGNTIYF
NA,TRBJ2-3,NA,TRBV11-2,TGTGCCAGCAGCTTTTCAGCGGGTGCTCTAGATACGCAGTATTTT,CASSFSAGALDTQYF
TRBD1,TRBJ2-1,once,TRBV18,TGTGCCAGCTCCCGGGACAGGGACTACAATGAGCAGTTCTTC,CASSRDRDYNEQFF
NA,TRBJ1-2,NA,TRBV28,TGTGCCAGTTCCCGCAGGGGAAATAACTATGGCTACACCTTC,CASSRRGNNYGYTF
TRBD1,TRBJ1-6,NA,TRBV4-1,TGCGCCAGCAGCCAAATCGACAGGGAGAATTCACCCCTCCACTTT,CASSQIDRENSPLHF
NA,TRBJ2-3,NA,TRBV18,TGTGCCAGCTCACCTCTCCAGGGGGGAACAGATACGCAGTATTTT,CASSPLQGGTDTQYF
TRBD2,TRBJ2-2,once,TRBV2,TGTGCCAGCAGTGGAGGGGCGGGGGGCCGGAACACCGGGGAGCTGTTTTTT,CASSGGAGGRNTGELFF
NA,TRBJ1-5,NA,TRBV30,TGTGCCTGGAGTGTTGAGGGAAATCAGCCCCAGCATTTT,CAWSVEGNQPQHF
TRBD2,TRBJ2-7,few,TRBV30,TGTGCCTGGAGTGAGTGGAGCGGGGGGCCGGGCGAGCAGTACTTC,CAWSEWSGGPGEQYF
TRBD1,TRBJ1-1,NA,TRBV3-1/TRBV3-2,TGTGCCAGCAGCCAACCACCCAGAATAGACAGGGGCCCTGAAGCTTTCTTT,CASSQPPRIDRGPEAFF
NA,TRBJ1-5,few,TRBV2,TGTGCCAGCAGGGGTACGGGGCCCCAGCATTTT,CASRGTGPQHF
NA,TRBJ1-2,NA,TRBV7-9,TGTGCCAGCAGCTTTAGGGGGGAGAACTATGGCTACACCTTC,CASSFRGENYGYTF
TRBD1,TRBJ1-1,NA,TRBV19,TGTGCCACCCGGGACAGAATGAACACTGAAGCTTTCTTT,CATRDRMNTEAFF
NA,TRBJ2-7,NA,TRBV11-2,TGTGCCAGCAGCTTAGCCCGGCTGAGCTCCTACGAGCAGTACTTC,CASSLARLSSYEQYF
TRBD2,TRBJ2-1,NA,TRBV5-1,TGCGCCAGCAGCTTGGGGACTAGCGGGGTCAATGAGCAGTTCTTC,CASSLGTSGVNEQFF
TRBD2,TRBJ2-1,NA,TRBV3-1/TRBV3-2,TGTGCCAGCAGCCAAGAGTGGCTAGCGGGGGGGAATGAGCAGTTCTTC,CASSQEWLAGGNEQFF
NA,TRBJ2-7,NA,TRBV7-8,TGTGCCAGCAGCTTAGCGCCGAGGATCGGACAGAGCTACGAGCAGTACTTC,CASSLAPRIGQSYEQYF
NA,TRBJ2-2,once,TRBV23-1,TGCGCCAGCAGTCTTCCGGGCGGGACCGGGGAGCTGTTTTTT,CASSLPGGTGELFF
TRBD2,TRBJ2-1,NA,TRBV7-9,TGTGCCAGCAGCGCACTAGCGGGAGGGCCGAATGAGCAGTTCTTC,CASSALAGGPNEQFF
TRBD1,TRBJ1-5,NA,TRBV19,TGTGCCAGCAGACAGGGGGGGAATAGCAATCAGCCCCAGCATTTT,CASRQGGNSNQPQHF
NA,TRBJ1-3,NA,TRBV18,TGTGCCAGCTCCCCTGGGACTCACCGCTCTGGAAACACCATATATTTT,CASSPGTHRSGNTIYF
NA,TRBJ2-5,NA,TRBV27,TGTGCCAGCAGTTTATCGCCGGGACGGAAGACCCAGTACTTC,CASSLSPGRKTQYF
NA,TRBJ2-5,NA,TRBV5-8,TGTGCCAGCAGCCCGCGTCGGGACGGCCAAGAGACCCAGTACTTC,CASSPRRDGQETQYF
NA,TRBJ1-1,NA,TRBV9,TGTGCCAGCAGCGTAGTTGCAAGGGCCATGAACACTGAAGCTTTCTTT,CASSVVARAMNTEAFF
NA,TRBJ2-1,once,TRBV12-3/TRBV12-4,TGTGCCAGCAGTTTGAGAGGTCTCTATGAGCAGTTCTTC,CASSLRGLYEQFF
NA,TRBJ1-1,NA,TRBV6-2/TRBV6-3,TGTGCCAGCAGTTCTCACAGGCGAACCGGCTTCACTGAAGCTTTCTTT,CASSSHRRTGFTEAFF
NA,TRBJ1-2,NA,TRBV7-9,TGTGCCAGCAGCTTAACAGGGCCCCGCTATGGCTACACCTTC,CASSLTGPRYGYTF
TRBD2,TRBJ2-1,NA,TRBV29-1,TGCAGCGTACCTAGCGGACTCTCCTACAATGAGCAGTTCTTC,CSVPSGLSYNEQFF
TRBD1,TRBJ2-3,NA,TRBV5-1,TGCGCCAGCAGCTTGGGCCAGGGGGCCACAGATACGCAGTATTTT,CASSLGQGATDTQYF